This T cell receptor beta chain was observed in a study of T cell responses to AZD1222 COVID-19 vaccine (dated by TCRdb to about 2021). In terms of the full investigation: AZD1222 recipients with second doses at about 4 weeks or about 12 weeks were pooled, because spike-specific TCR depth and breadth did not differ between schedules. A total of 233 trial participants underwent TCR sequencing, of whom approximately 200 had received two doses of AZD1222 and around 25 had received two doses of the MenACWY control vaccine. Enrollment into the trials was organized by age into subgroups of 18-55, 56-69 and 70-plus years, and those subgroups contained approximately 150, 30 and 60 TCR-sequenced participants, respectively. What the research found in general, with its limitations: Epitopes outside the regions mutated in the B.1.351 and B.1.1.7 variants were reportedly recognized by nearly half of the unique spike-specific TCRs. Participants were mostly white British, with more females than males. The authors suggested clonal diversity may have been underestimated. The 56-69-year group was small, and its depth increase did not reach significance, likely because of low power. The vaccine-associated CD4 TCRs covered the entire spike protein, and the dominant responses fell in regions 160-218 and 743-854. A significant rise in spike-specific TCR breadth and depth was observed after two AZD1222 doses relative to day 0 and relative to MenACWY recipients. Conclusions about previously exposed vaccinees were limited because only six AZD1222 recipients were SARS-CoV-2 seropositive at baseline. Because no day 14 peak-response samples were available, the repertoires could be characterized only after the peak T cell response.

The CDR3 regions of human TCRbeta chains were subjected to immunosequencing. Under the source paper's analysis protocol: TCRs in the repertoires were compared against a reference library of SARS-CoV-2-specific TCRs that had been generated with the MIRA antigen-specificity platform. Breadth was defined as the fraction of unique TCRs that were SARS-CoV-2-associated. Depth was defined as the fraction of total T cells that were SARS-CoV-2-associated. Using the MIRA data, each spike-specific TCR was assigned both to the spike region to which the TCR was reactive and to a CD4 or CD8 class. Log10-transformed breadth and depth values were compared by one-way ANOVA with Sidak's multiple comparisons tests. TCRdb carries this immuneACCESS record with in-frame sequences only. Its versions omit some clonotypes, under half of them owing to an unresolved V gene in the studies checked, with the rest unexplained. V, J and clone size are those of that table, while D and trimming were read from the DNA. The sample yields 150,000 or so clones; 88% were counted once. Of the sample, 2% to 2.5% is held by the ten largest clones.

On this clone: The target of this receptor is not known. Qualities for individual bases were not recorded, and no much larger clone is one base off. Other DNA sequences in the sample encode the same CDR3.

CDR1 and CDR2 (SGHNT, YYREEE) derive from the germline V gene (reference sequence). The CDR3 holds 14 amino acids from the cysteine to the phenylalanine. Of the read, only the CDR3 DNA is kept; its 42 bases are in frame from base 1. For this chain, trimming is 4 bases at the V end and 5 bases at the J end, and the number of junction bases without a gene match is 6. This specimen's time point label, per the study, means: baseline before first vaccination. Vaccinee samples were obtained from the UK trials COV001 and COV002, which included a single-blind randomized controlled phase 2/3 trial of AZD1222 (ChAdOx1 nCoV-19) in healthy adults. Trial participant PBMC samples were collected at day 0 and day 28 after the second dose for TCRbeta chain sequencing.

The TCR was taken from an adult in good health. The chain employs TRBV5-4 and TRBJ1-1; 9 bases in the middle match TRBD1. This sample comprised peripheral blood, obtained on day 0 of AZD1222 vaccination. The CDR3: CASSLPGQGTEAFF. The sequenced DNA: TGTGCCAGCAGCCTCCCCGGACAGGGGACTGAAGCTTTCTTT. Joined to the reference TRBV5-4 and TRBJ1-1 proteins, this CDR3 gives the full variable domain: ETGVTQSPTHLIKTRGQQVTLRCSSQSGHNTVSWYQQALGQGPQFIFQYYREEENGRGNFPPRFSGLQFPNYSSELNVNALELDDSALYLCASSLPGQGTEAFFGQGTRLTVV.